This TCR beta chain emerged from a study of T cell responses to AZD1222 COVID-19 vaccine. Findings and limits, study-wide: Baseline seropositivity occurred in only six AZD1222 recipients. Across spike, vaccine-associated CD4 TCRs were found, dominant at 160-218 and 743-854. The donors showed a predominance of white British ancestry and of females, with possible underestimation of clonal diversity.

In regard to this clone: The antigen remains unidentified.

This CDR3 region has 16 residues. V lost 3 bases and J lost 5, with 14 bases in between. Germline lookup yields CDR1 LNHDA and CDR2 SQIVND (reference sequence). Here immunoSEQ multiplex PCR was the method, and the copy in TCRdb shows in-frame clones only, minus some. The sample has about 89,000 clones; 90% to 95% are singletons. The chain couples TRBV19 to TRBJ1-6; D not certain. This TCR was sampled from an adult in good health. This sample comprised peripheral blood, obtained on day 0 of MenACWY control vaccination. The CDR3 bases are TGTGCCAGTAGTATCTCTCACACGGTTGATAATTCACCCCTCCACTTT. Encoded protein: CASSISHTVDNSPLHF.